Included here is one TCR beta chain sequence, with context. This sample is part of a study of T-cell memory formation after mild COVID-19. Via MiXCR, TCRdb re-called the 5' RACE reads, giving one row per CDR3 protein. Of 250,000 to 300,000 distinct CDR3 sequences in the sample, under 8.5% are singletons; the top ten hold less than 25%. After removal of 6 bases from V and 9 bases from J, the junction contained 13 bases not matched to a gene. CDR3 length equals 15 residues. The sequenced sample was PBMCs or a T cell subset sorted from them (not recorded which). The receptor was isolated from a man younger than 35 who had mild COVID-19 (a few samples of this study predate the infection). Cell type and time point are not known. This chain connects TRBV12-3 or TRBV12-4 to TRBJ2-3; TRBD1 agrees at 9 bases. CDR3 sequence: CASRRRYRGLATQYF. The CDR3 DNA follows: TGTGCCAGCAGGCGCCGGTACAGGGGGCTTGCGACGCAGTATTTT.